The clone carrying this TCR beta chain occurred once. 60 Vbeta and 13 Jbeta primers were used in PCR. Per the original methods: Later reanalysis found about 78 million unique TCR beta chains, some 10 million of them shared. Some clones are missing from TCRdb's copy, which holds only in-frame ones; the method was immunoSEQ multiplex PCR. The V and J calls and clone size come from that table; D and trimming were worked out from the DNA. The sample carries tens of thousands of clones, roughly 74% recorded once. The sample comes from a study of cytomegalovirus exposure and HLA in healthy donors. In nominal health when sampled, donors likely had unrecorded immune exposures nonetheless. V lost 0 bases and J 0 bases, leaving 7 bases between the germline ends. The length of the CDR3 is 16 residues. Germline loops: CDR1 SGHRS, CDR2 YFSETQ.

The clonotype originates from a man between 40 and 49 years old in good health and CMV-seronegative. The specimen was PBMCs. The chain links TRBV5-1 to TRBJ2-6; D is unresolved. In DNA, the CDR3 is TGCGCCAGCAGCTTGGACAGTGTCTCTGGGGCCAACGTCCTGACTTTC. This sequence encodes CASSLDSVSGANVLTF.